This T cell receptor (beta chain) was profiled in a study of blood T cell repertoires in COVID-19. At the level of the study: COVID-19 samples, acute and convalescent, were from the United States, Italy and Spain. T cells, B-cell-depleted T cells, or PBMCs provided the cDNA or gDNA that served as material.

The CDR3 sequence is 14 residues long. The germline CDR1 and CDR2 sequences are SGHTS and YDEGEE. V was clipped by 2 bases and J by 1 base, with 9 bases between them. Original handling: Reference gene primer amplification gave estimated nucleated cell counts. Profiled with immunoSEQ multiplex PCR; TCRdb holds only in-frame clones, not every one. V and J calls and clone size follow that table, whereas D and trimming were derived from the DNA. The sample has roughly 190,000 clones, about 88% seen once; the top ten hold roughly 5.6%. The receptor comes from a woman in her 40s who had recovered from COVID-19. This sequence joins TRBV5-8 and TRBJ2-5, with a tentative D call TRBD2 (5 bases). The sequenced sample was peripheral blood. CDR3 protein: CASSFPGSQETQYF. CDR3 DNA sequence: TGTGCCAGCAGCTTTCCGGGATCCCAAGAGACCCAGTACTTC.